This T cell receptor beta chain emerged from a study of blood T cell repertoires in COVID-19. Repertoires were generated with immunoSEQ multiplex PCR, while TCRdb's copy carries only in-frame clones and drops some. The table has nearly 55,000 clones, about 86% seen once; the top ten hold about 12%. CDR3 length: 13 amino acids. Germline-derived CDR1 and CDR2 are MNHNY and SVGAGI (reference sequence). V lost 5 bases, J lost 3 bases, and 10 bases lay in between. The source is a man between 65 and 85 years old with active COVID-19. The chain links TRBV6-6 to TRBJ1-2; D not certain. Sequencing used peripheral blood. The DNA for the CDR3 is TGTGCCAGCAGTGCCGACGGAGACTATGGCTACACCTTC. This sequence encodes CASSADGDYGYTF.